This TCR beta chain was recovered during a study of cytomegalovirus exposure and HLA in healthy donors. Study-wide results and caveats: Clonal expansion was found to be greater in HLA-associated TCR beta chains than in equally common others in a later analysis.

A word on this clone: As yet, its antigen is unknown. At one end the junction does not follow the germline gene, possibly because of a read error.

The PCR used 60 Vbeta and 13 Jbeta primers. The table came from immunoSEQ multiplex PCR; TCRdb's copy has only in-frame clones and leaves some out. This repertoire shows about 190,000 clones, 74% found once; its top ten account for around 3.3%. The CDR3 has 13 residues. In germline, CDR1 is KGHSH, CDR2 LQKENI. The chain employs TRBV18 and TRBJ2-7; 11 bases match TRBD2. The clonotype comes from a woman aged 25-40 years in good health and CMV-seropositive. The sequencing input was PBMCs. In DNA, the CDR3 is TGTGCCAGCTCGCCACTAGCGGGAGACGAGCAGTACTTC. Protein product: CASSPLAGDEQYF.